This TCR beta chain comes out of a study of shared clonotypes between healthy human individuals. About the study: Three plates each covered CD4 naive and memory; CD8 naive two, CD8 memory one. General study findings and limits: Apart from blood, nothing was sampled; tissue repertoires likely differ. Generally, naive subsets came out with larger estimated richness than memory subsets.

About this clone: What it binds is not known. Other nucleotide sequences in the sample specify the same CDR3.

CDR3 size: 13 residues. Trimming cost V 0 bases and J 4 bases, with 4 bases left between them. CDR1 SGHAT and CDR2 FQNNGV come from the germline V gene. Libraries were prepared by immunoSEQ multiplex PCR; TCRdb keeps only in-frame clonotypes and omits some of them. The sample yields a few million clones, roughly 90% seen once. This clonotype was obtained from a man aged 18 to 35 in good health. Some clones in this sample may be carry-over from other donors' samples. V gene TRBV11-2 combines with J gene TRBJ1-5; D is ambiguous. Sequencing was done on a sample of naive CD4+ T cells from PBMCs. Stated subset: CD45RA+ positively selected. The CDR3 nucleotides are TGTGCCAGCAGCTTAGATCGGAATCAGCCCCAGCATTTT. Amino acids: CASSLDRNQPQHF.